The text below deals with one T cell receptor beta chain. Its antigen is unidentified. Macro-dissection enriched premalignant or tumor cells before nucleic acid extraction. Clones were sequenced by immunoSEQ multiplex PCR, and TCRdb holds only the in-frame ones, with some missing. The table records fewer than 4,500 clones, approximately 85% of them present only once. The germline gives CDR1 MDHEN, CDR2 SYDVKM. Unmatched junction bases numbered 4, after V lost 6 bases and J lost 3 bases. The CDR3 contains 14 residues. This record belongs to a study of immune evolution from preneoplasia to lung adenocarcinoma. As for the study in general: HLA loss of heterozygosity: under 7.5% AIS, about 15% MIA, 30% to 35% ADC, none AAH. General observations from the study: Clonality was highest in normal lung, lower in later-stage lesions apparently.

Sequencing used FFPE invasive lung adenocarcinoma tissue. This sequence originates from a person between 35 and 59 years old with lung adenocarcinoma. Some clones in this sample may be carry-over from other donors' samples. This chain links TRBV28 with TRBJ2-4; 8 bases are a match to TRBD2. CDR3 DNA sequence: TGTGCCAGCAGCCTCGCGGGAGGCAAAAACATTCAGTACTTC. This gives the protein CASSLAGGKNIQYF.